What follows describes a single TCR beta chain. Each CDR3 protein gets one entry after TCRdb re-called the RT-PCR reads with MiXCR. The data show about 700,000 distinct CDR3 sequences, 14% seen once. Input material: memory CD4+ T cells from blood. The receptor's source is a female donor in good health, serving as a healthy control.

In DNA form, the CDR3 reads TGCAGTGCCGGGACTAGCATAGAGCAGTTCTTC. It translates to CSAGTSIEQFF. V gene TRBV20-1 combines with J gene TRBJ2-1; 9 nucleotides align to TRBD2. Germline V gene data show CDR1 as DFQATT and CDR2 as SNEGSKA (reference sequence). This CDR3 is built from 11 residues. V shed 6 bases, J shed 10 bases, and the junction held 4 bases outside the gene matches.